This paragraph covers one TCR beta chain sequence. The CDR3 is 15 amino acids. Germline loops: CDR1 SGHKS, CDR2 YYEKEE (reference sequence). V lost 4 bases to trimming and J lost 3 bases; unmatched junction nucleotides: 6. Study members were between roughly 18 and 100 years old and lived in 20 to 25 US regions. The data stem from a study of blood T cell repertoires in COVID-19. Background on the study: The origin of the acute and convalescent COVID-19 samples was the United States, Italy and Spain. T cells, B-cell-depleted T cells, or PBMCs provided the cDNA or gDNA that served as material.

In the original analysis: Amplified reference gene primers provided the basis for estimating nucleated cell counts. Sequencing used immunoSEQ multiplex PCR; TCRdb keeps in-frame clones, though not all of them. Clone size and V and J calls were adopted from that table, with D and trimming inferred from the DNA. The sample yields over 200,000 clones, roughly 89% seen once. The source of this sequence is a middle-aged man who had recovered from COVID-19. The sequenced material came from PBMCs or T cells enriched from blood (not recorded which). The rearrangement joins TRBV5-5 to TRBJ2-1, with 8 bases lining up with TRBD2. CDR3 sequence: CASSPWTSSYNEQFF. In DNA form, the CDR3 reads TGTGCCAGCAGCCCTTGGACTAGCAGCTACAATGAGCAGTTCTTC.